A selection of T cell receptor beta chains follows, all from one sample in a study of the immune and genomic landscape of osteosarcoma. Profiling relied on immunoSEQ multiplex PCR, and the TCRdb table lists in-frame clones only, not all of them. Found here are about 10,000 clones, around two thirds of them singletons; the top ten hold around 18%. What was sequenced was osteosarcoma tumor tissue from the lung. These receptors originate from a human donor with osteosarcoma. CDR3s include the opening cysteine and the closing phenylalanine or tryptophan. D genes are given only for firm matches. Clone sizes are given selectively: once, few, many, or a class where the clone is expanded.

d_gene: -; j_gene: TRBJ1-1; v_gene: TRBV19; abundance: -; CDR3nt: TGTGCCAGTGGCAATAGGGGGGTCTGGACTGAAGCTTTCTTT; CDR3aa: CASGNRGVWTEAFF
d_gene: -; j_gene: TRBJ2-1; v_gene: TRBV7-9; abundance: -; CDR3nt: TGTGCCAGCAGCTCAGGGTTGGAGCAGTTCTTC; CDR3aa: CASSSGLEQFF
d_gene: TRBD1; j_gene: TRBJ2-7; v_gene: TRBV11-2; abundance: few; CDR3nt: TGTGCCAGCTATTCAGGGGGCTCCGAGCAGTACTTC; CDR3aa: CASYSGGSEQYF
d_gene: -; j_gene: TRBJ2-5; v_gene: TRBV18; abundance: -; CDR3nt: TGTGCCAGCTCACCGGAACGAAGGGGAAGGGGAGAGACCCAGTACTTC; CDR3aa: CASSPERRGRGETQYF
d_gene: -; j_gene: TRBJ2-7; v_gene: TRBV2; abundance: once; CDR3nt: TGTGCCAGCAGTGAGGATGGGGGGATTTACGAGCAGTACTTC; CDR3aa: CASSEDGGIYEQYF
d_gene: -; j_gene: TRBJ2-5; v_gene: TRBV6-4; abundance: -; CDR3nt: TGTGCCAGCAGCCGGGGCAGTGAAGAGACCCAGTACTTC; CDR3aa: CASSRGSEETQYF
d_gene: TRBD1; j_gene: TRBJ2-1; v_gene: TRBV4-1; abundance: few; CDR3nt: TGCGCCAGCAGCCTTTCCGGGACAGGGGGAATCTATGAGCAGTTCTTC; CDR3aa: CASSLSGTGGIYEQFF
d_gene: TRBD2; j_gene: TRBJ2-1; v_gene: TRBV19; abundance: -; CDR3nt: TGTGCCAGTAGTTCCGCCGGGACTAGAACCTACAATGAGCAGTTCTTC; CDR3aa: CASSSAGTRTYNEQFF
d_gene: TRBD2; j_gene: TRBJ2-2; v_gene: TRBV10-3; abundance: -; CDR3nt: TGTGCCATCAGTGAGACCCTAGCGGGAAACACCGGGGAGCTGTTTTTT; CDR3aa: CAISETLAGNTGELFF
d_gene: TRBD1; j_gene: TRBJ1-1; v_gene: TRBV5-4; abundance: -; CDR3nt: TGTGCCAGCAGCTGGGGACAGCTGAACACTGAAGCTTTCTTT; CDR3aa: CASSWGQLNTEAFF
d_gene: -; j_gene: TRBJ2-1; v_gene: TRBV5-8; abundance: -; CDR3nt: TGTGCCAGCAGCTTGGTACTAGCCGGATACAATGAGCAGTTCTTC; CDR3aa: CASSLVLAGYNEQFF
d_gene: TRBD1; j_gene: TRBJ1-2; v_gene: TRBV11-2; abundance: -; CDR3nt: TGTGCCAGCAGCTCCGACAGGGGGCCCTATGGCTACACCTTC; CDR3aa: CASSSDRGPYGYTF
d_gene: TRBD2; j_gene: TRBJ2-7; v_gene: TRBV9; abundance: -; CDR3nt: TGTGCCAGCAGCGTAGGTCCCAGCGGGAGCTCTACGGGAGAGCAGTACTTC; CDR3aa: CASSVGPSGSSTGEQYF
d_gene: -; j_gene: TRBJ2-3; v_gene: TRBV9; abundance: once; CDR3nt: TGTGCCAGCAGCGTAGCCAGCGACTGGGATACGCAGTATTTT; CDR3aa: CASSVASDWDTQYF
d_gene: TRBD2; j_gene: TRBJ2-3; v_gene: TRBV5-4; abundance: -; CDR3nt: TGTGCCAGCAGCTTCGAGCGGGAGGGCCCCGATACGCAGTATTTT; CDR3aa: CASSFEREGPDTQYF
d_gene: TRBD2; j_gene: TRBJ2-5; v_gene: TRBV2; abundance: -; CDR3nt: TGTGCCAGCAGTGGGGAGCTAGCGGGAGAAGAGACCCAGTACTTC; CDR3aa: CASSGELAGEETQYF
d_gene: TRBD1; j_gene: TRBJ1-2; v_gene: TRBV30; abundance: -; CDR3nt: TGTGCCTGGGCGGGGACAGGGAATTATGGCTACACCTTC; CDR3aa: CAWAGTGNYGYTF
d_gene: -; j_gene: TRBJ1-4; v_gene: TRBV28; abundance: -; CDR3nt: TGTGCCAGCAGTTTTGTAGGGGCAGGTAAAAATGAAAAACTGTTTTTT; CDR3aa: CASSFVGAGKNEKLFF
d_gene: TRBD2; j_gene: TRBJ2-3; v_gene: TRBV19; abundance: -; CDR3nt: TGTGCCAGTAGTAAACCTAGCGGAATCGGTACGCAGTATTTT; CDR3aa: CASSKPSGIGTQYF
d_gene: -; j_gene: TRBJ2-3; v_gene: TRBV10-3; abundance: -; CDR3nt: TGTGCCATCAGTGAGTCCTGGCTGGGTACGCAGTATTTT; CDR3aa: CAISESWLGTQYF
d_gene: TRBD2; j_gene: TRBJ2-5; v_gene: TRBV29-1; abundance: -; CDR3nt: TGCAGCATCTTAGGGACTAGCGGGAGGGGAAATCCCAAGCAAGAGACCCAGTACTTC; CDR3aa: CSILGTSGRGNPKQETQYF
d_gene: -; j_gene: TRBJ2-5; v_gene: TRBV27; abundance: -; CDR3nt: TGTGCCAGCAGTTTGTGGGGGGCGGGTAGAGGAGGAGAGACCCAGTACTTC; CDR3aa: CASSLWGAGRGGETQYF
d_gene: -; j_gene: TRBJ2-1; v_gene: TRBV4-2; abundance: few; CDR3nt: TGTGCCAGCAGCCCCGAATCCTATGAGCAGTTCTTC; CDR3aa: CASSPESYEQFF
d_gene: -; j_gene: TRBJ2-3; v_gene: TRBV6-6; abundance: -; CDR3nt: TGTGCCAGCAGTTACTTTGGGCGGAGCAGCACAGATACGCAGTATTTT; CDR3aa: CASSYFGRSSTDTQYF